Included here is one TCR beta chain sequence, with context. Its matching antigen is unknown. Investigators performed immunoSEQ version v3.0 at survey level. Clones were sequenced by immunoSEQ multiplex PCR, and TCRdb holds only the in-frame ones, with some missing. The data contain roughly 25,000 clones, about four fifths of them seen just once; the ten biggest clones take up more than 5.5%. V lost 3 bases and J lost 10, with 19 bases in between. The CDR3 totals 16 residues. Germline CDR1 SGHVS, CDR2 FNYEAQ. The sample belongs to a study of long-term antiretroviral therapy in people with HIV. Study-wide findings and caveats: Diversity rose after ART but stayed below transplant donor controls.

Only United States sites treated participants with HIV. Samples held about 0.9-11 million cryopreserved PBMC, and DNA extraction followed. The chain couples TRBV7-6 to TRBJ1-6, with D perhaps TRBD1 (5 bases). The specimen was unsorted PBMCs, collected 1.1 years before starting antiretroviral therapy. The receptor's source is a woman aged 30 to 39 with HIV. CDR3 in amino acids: CASSFGPPQGLSPLHF. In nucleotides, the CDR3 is TGTGCCAGCAGCTTCGGCCCTCCCCAGGGATTATCACCCCTCCACTTT.